These 23 T cell receptor beta chains were all obtained from the same sample, sequenced in a study of blood T cell repertoires in COVID-19. Measured with immunoSEQ multiplex PCR; TCRdb has only the in-frame clones, and not every one. The sample includes approximately 490,000 clones, around 90% of them seen just once. The source material was PBMCs or T cells enriched from blood (not recorded which). Receptor source: a woman aged 18-29 years who had recovered from COVID-19.

As concerns this clone: Other DNA sequences in the sample encode the same CDR3. This rearrangement joins TRBV2 to TRBJ2-5; D perhaps matches TRBD2 (6 bases). CDR3 length: 13 amino acids. Germline values: CDR1 SNHLY, CDR2 FYNNEI. Trimming left V 6 bases short and J 2 bases short, with 10 bases between. CDR3 DNA sequence: TGTGCCAGCAGCCGGGACTCTCAAGAGACCCAGTACTTC. It codes for CASSRDSQETQYF.

Comments on this clone: One junction end does not reproduce the germline sequence, and a read error may be involved. Other DNA sequences from this sample encode an identical CDR3 as well. This chain uses TRBV27 with TRBJ2-1, with D maybe TRBD1 (6 bases). CDR1 and CDR2 from the germline V gene are MNHEY and SMNVEV (reference sequence). The CDR3 totals 15 residues. In nucleotides, the CDR3 is TGTGCCAGCAGTTCTTGGACAGAGTCCTACAATGAACAGTTCTTC. Translating gives CASSSWTESYNEQFF.

The rearrangement links TRBV19 to TRBJ2-3, with unresolved D. This CDR3 contains 14 residues. Germline V gene lookup returns CDR1 LNHDA and CDR2 SQIVND (reference sequence). The V gene lost 3 bases and the J gene lost 6 bases, with 13 bases spanning the gap. This CDR3 is CASSMGPLADTQYF. The CDR3 DNA sequence: TGTGCCAGTAGTATGGGCCCCCTGGCTGATACGCAGTATTTT. Full variable domain (missing parts from reference TRBV19 and TRBJ2-3): DGGITQSPKYLFRKEGQNVTLSCEQNLNHDAMYWYRQDPGQGLRLIYYSQIVNDFQKGDIAEGYSVSREKKESFPLTVTSAQKNPTAFYLCASSMGPLADTQYFGPGTRLTVL.

The V call is TRBV3-1 (or the pseudogene TRBV3-2), the J call TRBJ1-2; 7 bases map to TRBD1. Germline trimming cut 4 bases from V and 2 bases from J; bases unmatched to any gene: 4. Germline loops: CDR1 LGHDT, CDR2 YNNKEL (reference sequence). CDR3 length: 14 amino acids. The CDR3 DNA is TGTGCCAGCAGCCCTCCGACAGGGAACTATGGCTACACCTTC. Residues: CASSPPTGNYGYTF.

The chain has TRBV7-8 and TRBJ1-1; 7 nucleotides align to TRBD1. From germline, CDR1 is SGHVS and CDR2 FQNEAQ. There are 17 residues in the CDR3. J lost 3 bases, V lost 5 bases, and 15 bases had no gene match. The CDR3 DNA reads as TGTGCCAGCAGCCCCCAGGGCAGGGGGGAAAAGGACACTGAAGCTTTCTTT. This translates into CASSPQGRGEKDTEAFF.

CDR3 sequence (DNA): TGTGCCAGCGGCCGGGCAGGGGGGTACTTC. Encoded protein: CASGRAGGYF. V usage is TRBV28 and J usage is TRBJ2-7; 7 bases are shared with TRBD1. This CDR3 comprises 10 residues. CDR1 and CDR2 from the germline V gene are MDHEN and SYDVKM. V lost 8 bases, J lost 12 bases, and 7 bases stayed unmatched.

The CDR3 nucleotides are TGTGCCAGCACCCCCAGGGGCAGTCTTTCTGGGGCCAACGTCCTGACTTTC. This encodes CASTPRGSLSGANVLTF. This chain connects TRBV27 to TRBJ2-6, with D perhaps matching TRBD1 (6 bases). The CDR3 has 17 residues. The V gene's germline CDR1 is MNHEY and CDR2 SMNVEV (reference sequence). V was pared by 7 bases and J by 1 base, with 17 bases between.

The chain employs TRBV9 and TRBJ2-3, with TRBD1 matching over 8 bases. Germline-derived CDR1 and CDR2 are SGDLS and YYNGEE. V gave up 2 bases and J gave up 4 bases; unmatched junction bases: 3. The CDR3 spans 14 residues. CDR3 in amino acids: CASSVDRESDTQYF. CDR3 DNA sequence: TGTGCCAGCAGCGTGGACAGGGAGTCAGATACGCAGTATTTT.

The chain recombines TRBV4-1 with TRBJ1-5; a possible D gene is TRBD1 (5 bases). V was clipped by 3 bases and J by 3 bases, with 12 bases between them. The CDR3 totals 15 residues. Germline-derived CDR1 and CDR2 are MGHRA and YSYEKL. This chain's CDR3 is CASSHDFRDNQPQHF. Here the CDR3 DNA reads TGCGCCAGCAGCCACGACTTCAGGGACAATCAGCCCCAGCATTTT.

This rearrangement joins TRBV10-3 to TRBJ2-7; D not certain. CDR3 length equals 14 residues. V dropped 6 bases and J dropped 0 bases, with 12 bases sitting between them. Germline assignment: CDR1 ENHRY and CDR2 SYGVKD. CDR3 in DNA: TGTGCCATCAGCGCGGCCCTGCCCTCCTACGAGCAGTACTTC. Amino acid sequence: CAISAALPSYEQYF.

This clone was found once. The chain employs TRBV20-1 and TRBJ1-2; 8 nucleotides agree with TRBD1. Trimming cost V 3 bases and J 3 bases; bases outside gene matches: 6. Looked up from germline, CDR1 is DFQATT and CDR2 is SNEGSKA (reference sequence). The CDR3 consists of 14 residues. CDR3 nucleotides: TGCAGTGCTAGTGGACAGGGAACAGACTATGGCTACACCTTC. Its protein product is CSASGQGTDYGYTF.

The gene calls are TRBV30 and TRBJ1-6; D is ambiguous. Trimming took 0 bases from V and 11 from J, leaving 14 bases between them. The CDR3 covers 14 residues. Germline values: CDR1 GTSNPN, CDR2 SVGIG (reference sequence). The CDR3 here is CAWSVKGASTPLHF. The CDR3 bases are TGTGCCTGGAGTGTAAAAGGAGCCTCGACACCCCTCCACTTT. The full variable domain, with the rest looked up from reference TRBV30 and TRBJ1-6, is SQTIHQWPATLVQPVGSPLSLECTVEGTSNPNLYWYRQAAGRGLQLLFYSVGIGQISSEVPQNLSASRPQDRQFILSSKKLLLSDSGFYLCAWSVKGASTPLHFGNGTRLTVT.

V is TRBV10-3 and J is TRBJ1-2; 11 nucleotides match TRBD1. V was pared by 4 bases and J by 8 bases, with 3 bases of the junction left unmatched. CDR1 is ENHRY and CDR2 is SYGVKD in the germline V gene. The CDR3 consists of 13 residues. The CDR3 region has the DNA TGTGCCATCAGTGGGGGACAGGGGGAGGGCTACACCTTC. This gives the protein CAISGGQGEGYTF.

J is TRBJ1-6 and V is TRBV19, with TRBD1 matching over 8 bases. This CDR3 is 16 amino acids long. Germline loops: CDR1 LNHDA, CDR2 SQIVND (reference sequence). V was clipped by 5 bases and J by 5 bases; unmatched bases: 8. The chain's CDR3 is CASSSQDRVDNSPLHF. Here the CDR3 DNA reads TGTGCCAGTAGTTCCCAGGACAGGGTCGATAATTCACCCCTCCACTTT.

Notes on this clone: The same CDR3 is also encoded by other DNA sequences in this sample. V and J are TRBV5-1 and TRBJ2-5; 8 nucleotides align to TRBD2. This CDR3 has 15 amino acids. Unmatched junction bases numbered 6, after V lost 1 base and J lost 4 bases. The V gene's germline CDR1 is SGHRS and CDR2 YFSETQ. The DNA for the CDR3 is TGCGCCAGCAGCTTGAACTCGGGGGGGGCAGAGACCCAGTACTTC. It is translated as CASSLNSGGAETQYF.

The chain is built from TRBV20-1 and TRBJ2-1, with D possibly TRBD1 on 7 matching bases. Per germline, CDR1 DFQATT and CDR2 SNEGSKA (reference sequence). Trimming pared 3 bases from V and 0 bases from J, leaving 12 bases between. The CDR3 contains 15 residues. CDR3 nucleotide sequence: TGCAGTGCTAGTTCGGGGGACAGCTCCTACAATGAGCAGTTCTTC. It specifies CSASSGDSSYNEQFF.

The V and J genes are TRBV29-1 and TRBJ1-2, with D possibly matching TRBD1 (6 bases). The germline CDR1 and CDR2 sequences are SQVTM and ANQGSEA. V gave up 7 bases and J gave up 7 bases, with 13 bases separating them. The CDR3 covers 11 residues. Here the CDR3 reads CSAPLQGGYTF. The DNA of the CDR3 is TGCAGCGCTCCGTTACAGGGTGGCTACACCTTC.

This chain connects TRBV12-3 or TRBV12-4 to TRBJ1-1; a possible D gene is TRBD1 (5 bases). CDR3 length: 13 amino acids. The V and J ends lost 6 bases and 5 bases respectively, with 13 bases between them. The DNA for the CDR3 is TGTGCCAGCAGCAGAAGGGGAAGAACTGAAGCTTTCTTT. Translation gives CASSRRGRTEAFF.

This chain uses TRBV7-9 with TRBJ1-4, with 7 bases matching TRBD1. This CDR3 contains 14 residues. Trimming removed 5 bases from V and 7 bases from J; junction bases left unmatched: 7. The germline CDR1 and CDR2 sequences are SEHNR and FQNEAQ (reference sequence). The CDR3: CASSLQGTAEKLFF. CDR3 in DNA: TGTGCCAGCAGCCTACAGGGGACGGCTGAAAAACTGTTTTTT.

V usage is TRBV27 and J usage is TRBJ1-4; tentative D call: TRBD1 (6 bases). The CDR3 is made up of 16 amino acids. V lost 6 bases and J lost 8, with 22 bases in between. CDR1 is MNHEY and CDR2 is SMNVEV in the germline V gene (reference sequence). The CDR3 DNA follows: TGTGCCAGCAGACGATTCGGACAGCCCTCGGAGGAAAAACTGTTTTTT. Protein product: CASRRFGQPSEEKLFF.

The chain employs TRBV5-4 and TRBJ2-7; 7 bases map to TRBD1. V shed 5 bases, J shed 5 bases, and the junction held 13 bases outside the gene matches. This CDR3 contains 15 residues. CDR1 and CDR2 (germline): SGHNT, YYREEE (reference sequence). CDR3 sequence: CASSRDTGAGNEQYF. The CDR3 DNA sequence: TGTGCCAGCAGTCGTGACACAGGGGCCGGCAACGAGCAGTACTTC.

The CDR3 sequence is CASSFAADGELFF. The CDR3 nucleotides read TGTGCCAGCAGCTTCGCGGCAGACGGGGAGCTGTTTTTT. This rearrangement joins TRBV5-5 to TRBJ2-2, with D unresolved. V lost 2 bases to trimming and J lost 7 bases, with 9 bases between them. Per germline, CDR1 SGHKS and CDR2 YYEKEE (reference sequence). The CDR3 consists of 13 residues.

V is TRBV5-6 and J is TRBJ1-2, with D perhaps TRBD1 (5 bases). Deletions cut 4 bases from V and 8 bases from J, with 21 bases between. The CDR3 is made up of 15 amino acids. Germline V CDR1 and CDR2: SGHDT, YYEEEE. The CDR3, as DNA: TGTGCCAGCAGCCCGGGGGGTGCGTGGAGTGAGGGCTACACCTTC. It specifies CASSPGGAWSEGYTF.